The 17 T cell receptor beta chains below all came from one sample that was sequenced in a study of T cells after yellow fever vaccination. MiXCR, run by TCRdb on the 5' RACE reads, gives a single entry per CDR3 protein. The table has some 400,000 distinct CDR3 sequences, 18% seen once. Sequencing was performed on PBMCs, taken before the yellow fever booster vaccination. All receptors derive from a man aged 18 to 30 who received the YFV17D yellow fever vaccine.

This clonotype has a handful of counts. The J gene is TRBJ2-3, the V gene TRBV10-3; D not resolved. V was cut by 4 bases and J by 1 base, with 12 bases left in between. The CDR3 consists of 15 residues. CDR1 is ENHRY, CDR2 SYGVKD, per germline. The CDR3: CAISGYAGGTDTQYF. CDR3 bases: TGTGCCATCAGTGGTTACGCCGGCGGCACAGATACGCAGTATTTT.

This clonotype was counted between two and nine times. The V and J genes are TRBV29-1 and TRBJ2-1; 8 bases fit TRBD2. The V gene's germline CDR1 is SQVTM and CDR2 ANQGSEA. This CDR3 is 15 amino acids long. The V segment lost 0 bases and the J segment 6 bases; nucleotides outside the gene matches: 7. In DNA, the CDR3 is TGCAGCGTTGAAGAGACGGGACTAGAGAGCAATGAGCAGTTCTTC. This encodes CSVEETGLESNEQFF.

This clonotype occurred a few times. The chain recombines TRBV6-6 with TRBJ2-4; either TRBD1 or TRBD2 may fit D (6 bases each). In germline, CDR1 is MNHNY, CDR2 SVGAGI (reference sequence). V dropped 5 bases and J dropped 2 bases, with 19 bases sitting between them. The CDR3 is 17 amino acids. The CDR3 nucleotides are TGTGCCAGCAGTCCGAGGGGGGCTGCCTTATCCAAAAACATTCAGTACTTC. Translating gives CASSPRGAALSKNIQYF.

The chain carries TRBV28 and TRBJ2-6; TRBD1 matches 8 bases. This CDR3 is built from 18 residues. The V and J ends lost 5 bases and 2 bases, in that order; junction bases with no gene match: 11. The germline V gene has CDR1 MDHEN and CDR2 SYDVKM. The chain's CDR3 is CASSPPYLTGAGANVLTF. The CDR3, as DNA: TGTGCCAGCAGTCCCCCCTACCTGACAGGGGCTGGGGCCAACGTCCTGACTTTC.

In this sample, this clonotype turned up many times. The chain carries TRBV20-1 and TRBJ2-5; D call uncertain. CDR1 and CDR2 from the germline V gene are DFQATT and SNEGSKA (reference sequence). The CDR3 spans 13 residues. The germline V and J ends were trimmed by 8 bases and 3 bases, with 16 bases remaining between them. In nucleotides, the CDR3 is TGCAGTCCGTCGAAGGGCAGCAAAGAGACCCAGTACTTC. It specifies CSPSKGSKETQYF.

CDR3 region: CASSALPNTEAFF. For the CDR3, the DNA is TGTGCCAGCAGTGCTCTCCCGAACACTGAAGCTTTCTTT. This chain links TRBV2 with TRBJ1-1; the D is unclear. Trimming left V 4 bases short and J 1 base short, with 7 bases between. Germline CDR1 and CDR2: SNHLY and FYNNEI. The CDR3 is 13 amino acids.

The genes are TRBV6-6 and TRBJ2-5, with D possibly called TRBD1 or TRBD2 (5 bases each). The V end was cut by 6 bases, the J end by 1 base, with 15 bases between. Germline V gene lookup returns CDR1 MNHNY and CDR2 SVGAGI (reference sequence). The CDR3 spans 15 residues. The CDR3 loop is CASSPSRGPQETQYF. CDR3 nucleotide sequence: TGTGCCAGCAGCCCCTCTCGGGGCCCCCAAGAGACCCAGTACTTC.

The J gene is TRBJ1-5, the V gene TRBV6-5, with unresolved D. Germline-derived CDR1 and CDR2 are MNHEY and SVGAGI. V was pared by 5 bases and J by 0 bases, with 11 bases between. The CDR3 covers 15 residues. The CDR3 loop reads CASSRTQPSNQPQHF. CDR3 in DNA: TGTGCCAGCAGTAGGACTCAACCTAGCAATCAGCCCCAGCATTTT.

This clonotype has only a few counts. The chain couples TRBV20-1 to TRBJ2-2; perhaps TRBD1 as D (6 bases). This CDR3 has 15 amino acids. Germline-derived CDR1 and CDR2 are DFQATT and SNEGSKA (reference sequence). V dropped 3 bases and J dropped 5 bases, with 16 bases sitting between them. The CDR3 here is CSARGLGARTGELFF. The CDR3 DNA reads as TGCAGTGCTAGGGGATTGGGGGCTAGGACCGGGGAGCTGTTTTTT.

The DNA for the CDR3 is TGTGCCAGCAACAGTGAGGGTGAGCAGTTCTTC. Encoded protein: CASNSEGEQFF. The V and J genes are TRBV6-5 and TRBJ2-1; a weak D match, TRBD2 (5 bases). Trimming removed 7 bases from V and 9 bases from J, with 10 bases in between. The CDR3 contains 11 residues. CDR1 is MNHEY, CDR2 SVGAGI, per germline.

This clonotype was detected only a few times. The CDR3 region has the DNA TGTGCCAGCAGCCCCGACAGGCGAGGAGACGAGCAGTACGTC. Residues: CASSPDRRGDEQYV. The chain couples TRBV6-6 to TRBJ2-7; D might be TRBD1 (6 bases). With 6 bases removed from V and 5 bases from J, the gap between germline ends came to 17 bases. CDR1 MNHNY and CDR2 SVGAGI come from the germline V gene (reference sequence). The CDR3 totals 14 residues.

The chain uses TRBV20-1 and TRBJ2-7, with 7 bases matching TRBD2. Germline V gives CDR1 DFQATT, CDR2 SNEGSKA (reference sequence). V trimming: 2 bases; J trimming: 3 bases; junction bases outside the gene matches: 7. This CDR3 is built from 14 residues. The CDR3 loop reads CSARMAERDYEQYV. The CDR3 region has the DNA TGCAGTGCTAGAATGGCGGAGCGGGACTACGAGCAGTACGTC.

This clonotype was seen a handful of times. The rearrangement joins TRBV27 to TRBJ2-7; TRBD1 or TRBD2 may be the D gene (5 bases each). The germline V and J ends were trimmed by 6 bases and 1 base, with 13 bases remaining between them. The CDR3 runs to 14 residues. CDR1 is MNHEY, CDR2 SMNVEV, per germline (reference sequence). This CDR3 is CASSRDDPSYEQYF. As DNA, the CDR3 is TGTGCCAGCAGCCGGGACGATCCTTCCTACGAGCAGTACTTC.

This clonotype was counted between two and nine times. The rearrangement joins TRBV29-1 to TRBJ2-7; D is undetermined. The CDR3 totals 8 residues. CDR1 and CDR2 (germline): SQVTM, ANQGSEA. V lost 6 bases to trimming and J lost 4 bases, with 1 base between them. CDR3 nucleotide sequence: TGCAGCGTATACGAGCAGTACTTC. Residues: CSVYEQYF.

This clonotype came up a few times. The V gene is TRBV7-9, the J gene TRBJ2-5; the D gene is possibly TRBD2 (6 bases). This CDR3 contains 14 residues. V was cut by 7 bases and J by 7 bases, with 19 bases left in between. Germline V gene data show CDR1 as SEHNR and CDR2 as FQNEAQ (reference sequence). CDR3 DNA sequence: TGTGCCAGCACCGACCAAGACCCTAGCGTGACCCAGTACTTC. Encoded protein: CASTDQDPSVTQYF. Using reference TRBV7-9 and TRBJ2-5 for the parts outside the CDR3, the full variable domain is DTGVSQNPRHKITKRGQNVTFRCDPISEHNRLYWYRQTLGQGPEFLTYFQNEAQLEKSRLLSDRFSAERPKGSFSTLEIQRTEQGDSAMYLCASTDQDPSVTQYFGPGTRLLVL.

The chain links TRBV4-3 to TRBJ2-1; TRBD1 might be the D (5 bases). This CDR3 has 15 amino acids. CDR1 and CDR2 from the germline V gene are LGHNA and YSLEER. V shed 0 bases and J shed 3 bases, with 9 bases lying between them. This CDR3 reads CASSQDRTFYNEQFF. CDR3 DNA: TGCGCCAGCAGCCAAGATAGGACATTCTACAATGAGCAGTTCTTC.

The CDR3 loop reads CASSPDDRVMKLTLDDEQFF. In DNA, the CDR3 is TGTGCCAGCTCACCAGACGACAGGGTCATGAAGCTTACCCTCGACGATGAGCAGTTCTTC. The chain is built from TRBV18 and TRBJ2-1; 7 bases fit TRBD1. The ends lost 2 bases at V and 8 bases at J; junction bases unmatched: 24. CDR3 length: 20 residues. Germline V gene data show CDR1 as KGHSH and CDR2 as LQKENI.